Each of the 19 T cell receptor beta chains below was sequenced from the same sample in a study of human T cells and chemical hapten exposure (dated by TCRdb to the early 2020s). Libraries were constructed by RACE. These reads were obtained on a NextSeq 500. TCRdb reprocessing: public reads trimmed at Q25 with fastp, clones called with MiXCR, in-frame beta chains kept. Each entry merges the rows of one CDR3 protein and shows their most common DNA and genes. The sample includes approximately 82,000 distinct CDR3 sequences, with 10% to 13% observed a single time. The ten largest clonotypes hold 2% to 2.5% of the sample. The sample's time point label is to be understood as: patch test 1, 2 weeks after DPC sensitization. What this sample's treatment or condition label stands for: therapeutic diphenylcyclopropenone sensitization with weekly scalp DPC. Source: whole blood, taken in connection with sensitization to the hapten diphenylcyclopropenone (DPC). The receptors were gathered from a man aged 35 to 55 with alopecia areata. Some clones in this sample may be carry-over from other donors' samples.

This sequence joins TRBV10-3 and TRBJ2-5, with D possibly being TRBD1 or TRBD2 (5 bases each). The germline CDR1 and CDR2 sequences are ENHRY and SYGVKD. The CDR3 spans 12 residues. Trimming took 6 bases from V and 5 from J, leaving 10 bases between them. This CDR3 is CAIRGTGETQYF. The CDR3 coding sequence is TGTGCCATCAGGGGGACGGGTGAGACCCAGTACTTC.

The chain links TRBV6-6 to TRBJ2-7; no firm D call. The CDR3 runs 13 residues. CDR1 and CDR2 from the germline V gene are MNHNY and SVGAGI (reference sequence). Deletions cut 6 bases from V and 2 bases from J, with 11 bases between. The CDR3 here is CASSPDRAYEQYF. The CDR3 coding sequence is TGTGCCAGCAGCCCGGACCGAGCCTACGAGCAGTACTTC.

The V gene is TRBV11-2, the J gene TRBJ2-5; D possibly corresponds to TRBD2 (7 bases). Germline V lookup: CDR1 SGHAT, CDR2 FQNNGV. CDR3 size: 18 residues. V lost 1 base, J lost 1 base, and 19 bases lay in between. CDR3 nucleotides: TGTGCCAGCAGCTTAGGGGCGTCCGGGGGAGGGGGCCAAGAGACCCAGTACTTC. As protein: CASSLGASGGGGQETQYF.

There are a few counts of this clonotype. V gene TRBV28 combines with J gene TRBJ2-6; D gene unclear. Germline V CDR1 and CDR2: MDHEN, SYDVKM. V was shortened by 6 bases and J by 4 bases, with 16 bases between the two germline ends. CDR3 length: 16 residues. The CDR3: CASRAEPTDGANVLTF. CDR3 DNA sequence: TGTGCCAGCAGGGCGGAGCCGACTGACGGGGCCAACGTCCTGACTTTC.

The V and J genes are TRBV7-2 and TRBJ2-5; 9 positions match TRBD2. Losses at the gene ends were 2 bases for V and 5 bases for J; bases not matched to a gene: 6. Looked up from germline, CDR1 is SGHTA and CDR2 is FQGNSA. CDR3 length equals 15 residues. The CDR3 DNA sequence: TGTGCCAGCAGCTTACGACTAGCGGAGAGGGAGACCCAGTACTTC. This encodes CASSLRLAERETQYF.

This clonotype was counted ten times or more. V usage is TRBV12-3 or TRBV12-4 and J usage is TRBJ1-4; 10 bases align to TRBD1. The V segment lost 6 bases and the J segment 4 bases; nucleotides outside the gene matches: 2. This CDR3 has 14 amino acids. The CDR3 spells CASSRTGGNEKLFF. As DNA, the CDR3 is TGTGCCAGCAGCAGGACAGGGGGTAATGAAAAACTGTTTTTT.

This clonotype occurred a few times. The chain links TRBV28 to TRBJ2-5, with D possibly TRBD1 on 6 matching bases. The CDR3 runs 14 residues. The V end lost 2 bases, the J end lost 0 bases, and 7 bases lay between the germline ends. Germline V gene lookup returns CDR1 MDHEN and CDR2 SYDVKM. DNA of the CDR3: TGTGCCAGCAGTTTAGGACAGAACCAAGAGACCCAGTACTTC. It yields the protein CASSLGQNQETQYF.

This clonotype was detected a few times. J is TRBJ2-3 and V is TRBV6-2 or TRBV6-3; D is uncertain. V dropped 0 bases and J dropped 4 bases, with 11 bases sitting between them. Germline V gene data show CDR1 as MNHEY and CDR2 as SVGEGT. This CDR3 region has 15 residues. The CDR3 reads CASSYSLARADTQYF. CDR3 sequence (DNA): TGTGCCAGCAGTTACTCTCTGGCTAGGGCAGATACGCAGTATTTT.

V is TRBV6-1 and J is TRBJ2-2; no clear D. This CDR3 spans 15 amino acids. V lost 1 base and J 2 bases, leaving 8 bases between the germline ends. Germline lookup yields CDR1 MNHNS and CDR2 SASEGT. CDR3 loop: CASSEGTANTGELFF. The CDR3, as DNA: TGTGCCAGCAGTGAAGGGACGGCAAACACCGGGGAGCTGTTTTTT.

This clonotype appeared a few times. The chain joins TRBV2 to TRBJ2-2; the D is unclear. V gave up 4 bases and J gave up 5 bases, with 11 bases separating them. This CDR3 spans 14 amino acids. Germline V gives CDR1 SNHLY, CDR2 FYNNEI. CDR3 region: CASSVSIGTGELFF. The CDR3 region has the DNA TGTGCCAGCAGTGTTTCAATCGGAACCGGGGAGCTGTTTTTT.

This clonotype turned up a few times. This rearrangement joins TRBV24-1 to TRBJ2-7; D is perhaps TRBD1 or TRBD2 (5 bases each). Germline loops: CDR1 KGHDR, CDR2 SFDVKD. V was trimmed by 5 bases and J by 4 bases, leaving 11 bases between them. The CDR3 loop spans 13 amino acids. Here the CDR3 DNA reads TGTGCCACCAGTGCACTAGACAGTTACGAGCAGTACTTC. Protein: CATSALDSYEQYF.

Many counts were recorded for this clonotype. The chain couples TRBV13 to TRBJ2-2; 9 bases line up with TRBD2. Losses at the gene ends were 4 bases for V and 5 bases for J; bases not matched to a gene: 8. The CDR3 extends over 16 amino acids. Per the germline V gene, CDR1 is PRHDT and CDR2 is FYEKMQ (reference sequence). In nucleotides, the CDR3 is TGTGCCAGCAGCTCAATAGCGGGAGTGGAGACCGGGGAGCTGTTTTTT. It codes for CASSSIAGVETGELFF.

The chain has TRBV19 and TRBJ1-2; D is possibly TRBD1 (6 bases). Germline CDR1 and CDR2: LNHDA and SQIVND (reference sequence). The CDR3 spans 14 residues. V shed 5 bases and J shed 6 bases, with 16 bases lying between them. The CDR3, as DNA: TGTGCCAGTAGTCCAACAGGGCCAGGGGATGGCTACACCTTC. Amino acid sequence: CASSPTGPGDGYTF.

The V and J genes are TRBV7-9 and TRBJ2-2; TRBD2 aligns across 7 bases. The CDR3 is 16 amino acids. Germline values: CDR1 SEHNR, CDR2 FQNEAQ (reference sequence). J was trimmed by 7 bases and V by 7 bases; bases with no gene match: 15. The DNA of the CDR3 is TGTGCCAGCAACAGACTAAGCGGGGCCAACGGCGGGGAGCTGTTTTTT. This encodes CASNRLSGANGGELFF. The full variable domain, its missing parts supplied by reference TRBV7-9 and TRBJ2-2, is DTGVSQNPRHKITKRGQNVTFRCDPISEHNRLYWYRQTLGQGPEFLTYFQNEAQLEKSRLLSDRFSAERPKGSFSTLEIQRTEQGDSAMYLCASNRLSGANGGELFFGEGSRLTVL.

The table lists this clonotype with a few counts. The gene calls are TRBV20-1 and TRBJ1-1; no firm D call. V gave up 5 bases and J gave up 0 bases, with 7 bases separating them. This CDR3 spans 12 amino acids. The germline V gene encodes CDR1 DFQATT and CDR2 SNEGSKA (reference sequence). The CDR3 nucleotides are TGCAGTGCTTACGGGATGAACACTGAAGCTTTCTTT. Protein product: CSAYGMNTEAFF.

This chain uses TRBV6-6 with TRBJ2-3; TRBD2 matches at 8 bases. CDR1 MNHNY and CDR2 SVGAGI come from the germline V gene (reference sequence). This CDR3 spans 16 amino acids. The V segment lost 0 bases and the J segment 1 base; nucleotides outside the gene matches: 3. For the CDR3, the DNA is TGTGCCAGCAGTTACTCGCTGACTAGCGGCACAGATACGCAGTATTTT. As protein: CASSYSLTSGTDTQYF.

This clonotype was picked up many times. The chain is built from TRBV4-3 and TRBJ1-6, with no clear D. The germline CDR1 and CDR2 sequences are LGHNA and YSLEER. Trimming left V 0 bases short and J 9 bases short, with 9 bases between. The CDR3 covers 14 residues. This CDR3 reads CASSQDTNSSPLHF. As DNA, the CDR3 is TGCGCCAGCAGCCAAGATACAAATAGTTCACCCCTCCACTTT.

The CDR3 sequence: CASSPRAGQGTTGELFF. The CDR3 region has the DNA TGTGCCAGCAGCCCCAGGGCGGGACAGGGGACCACCGGGGAGCTGTTTTTT. The chain has TRBV7-2 and TRBJ2-2; 10 nucleotides line up with TRBD1. The CDR3 loop spans 17 amino acids. Trimming took 5 bases from V and 4 from J; bases not matched to a gene: 10. Germline lookup yields CDR1 SGHTA and CDR2 FQGNSA.

This clonotype has more than one count but fewer than ten. Written as DNA, the CDR3 is TGTGCCAGCAGCTTAGAGAGATTTAGTTTTAGGGACAACCAAAAAGGGGAGTACCAAGAGACCCAGTACTTC. Amino acid sequence: CASSLERFSFRDNQKGEYQETQYF. The chain links TRBV7-6 to TRBJ2-5; D possibly corresponds to TRBD1 (6 bases). The CDR3 has 24 amino acids. In germline, CDR1 is SGHVS, CDR2 FNYEAQ. Trimming removed 1 base from V and 0 bases from J, with 36 bases in between. The variable domain in full, with the rest retrieved from reference TRBV7-6 and TRBJ2-5, is GAGVSQSPRYKVTKRGQDVALRCDPISGHVSLYWYRQALGQGPEFLTYFNYEAQQDKSGLPNDRFSAERPEGSISTLTIQRTEQRDSAMYRCASSLERFSFRDNQKGEYQETQYFGPGTRLLVL.